The present T cell receptor beta chain was sequenced within a study of blood T cell repertoires in COVID-19. Study as a whole: Researchers got acute and convalescent COVID-19 samples from the United States, Italy and Spain.

Participant reports of clinical history set cohort assignment. V shed 1 base, J shed 9 bases, and the junction held 7 bases outside the gene matches. The length of the CDR3 is 15 residues. The germline V gene encodes CDR1 MNHEY and CDR2 SVGEGT. In the source study's methods: Amplification of reference gene primers was used by the study to estimate nucleated cell counts. This table comes from immunoSEQ multiplex PCR, and its TCRdb copy is limited to in-frame clones, with some not included. That table is the source of V, J and clone size, and D and trimming were worked out from the DNA. The data show around 220,000 clones, 88% seen once.

V usage is TRBV6-2 or TRBV6-3 and J usage is TRBJ2-1; TRBD2 matches at 9 bases. Sequencing input: PBMCs or T cells enriched from blood (not recorded which). This clonotype was obtained from a woman aged 50 to 60 with acute COVID-19. The CDR3 DNA reads TGTGCCAGCAGTTACTTGGGACTAGCAAGCGGTGAGCAGTTCTTC. Its translation is CASSYLGLASGEQFF.